This T cell receptor (beta chain) was sequenced in a study of T cell responses to AZD1222 COVID-19 vaccine. Whole-study findings and limits: Among the donors, most were white British and more were female, and clonal diversity was possibly underestimated. Spike as a whole was targeted by vaccine-associated CD4 TCRs, dominant at 160-218 and 743-854. Unmutated variant regions are reportedly targeted by nearly half of spike-specific TCRs. In all cases, repertoires were sampled only after the peak T cell response.

A word on this clone: The target antigen is unknown.

The protocol was immunoSEQ multiplex PCR, while the TCRdb copy is restricted to in-frame clones and leaves out a portion. Found here are 120,000 to 150,000 clones, around 90% of them singletons; the top ten hold roughly 6%. Germline CDR1 and CDR2: LNHDA and SQIVND (reference sequence). V was cut by 3 bases and J by 4 bases, with 15 bases left in between. The CDR3 totals 15 residues. This TCR was recovered from an adult in good health. Sequenced here: peripheral blood, sampled on day 0 of AZD1222 vaccination. The chain is built from TRBV19 and TRBJ1-1; D is undetermined. The CDR3 sequence is CASSMKRNPGTEAFF. Here the CDR3 DNA reads TGTGCCAGTAGTATGAAAAGGAATCCGGGCACTGAAGCTTTCTTT. Variable domain in full (rest from reference TRBV19 and TRBJ1-1): DGGITQSPKYLFRKEGQNVTLSCEQNLNHDAMYWYRQDPGQGLRLIYYSQIVNDFQKGDIAEGYSVSREKKESFPLTVTSAQKNPTAFYLCASSMKRNPGTEAFFGQGTRLTVV.